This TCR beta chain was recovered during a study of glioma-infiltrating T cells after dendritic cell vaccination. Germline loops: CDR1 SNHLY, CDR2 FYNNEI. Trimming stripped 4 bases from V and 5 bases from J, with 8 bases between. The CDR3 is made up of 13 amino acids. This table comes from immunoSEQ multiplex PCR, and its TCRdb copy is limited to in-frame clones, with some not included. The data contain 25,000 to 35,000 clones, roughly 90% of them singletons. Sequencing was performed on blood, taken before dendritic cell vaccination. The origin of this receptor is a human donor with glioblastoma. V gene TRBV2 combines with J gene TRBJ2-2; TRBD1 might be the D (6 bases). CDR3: CASSVQGTGELFF. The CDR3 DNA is TGTGCCAGCAGTGTACAGGGTACCGGGGAGCTGTTTTTT.